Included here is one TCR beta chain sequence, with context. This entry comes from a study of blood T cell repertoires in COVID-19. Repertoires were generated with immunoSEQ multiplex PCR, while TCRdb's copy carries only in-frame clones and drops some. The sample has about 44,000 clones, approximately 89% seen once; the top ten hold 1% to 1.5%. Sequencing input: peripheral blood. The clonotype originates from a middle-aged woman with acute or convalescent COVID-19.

The CDR3 loop is CASSQSGGDQPQHF. CDR3 coding DNA: TGTGCCAGCAGCCAATCGGGGGGGGATCAGCCCCAGCATTTT. V and J are TRBV7-2 and TRBJ1-5; TRBD1 might be the D (5 bases). The CDR3 length is 14 residues. The germline V gene has CDR1 SGHTA and CDR2 FQGNSA. Trimming left V 5 bases short and J 5 bases short, with 13 bases between.